This record concerns one T cell receptor beta chain sequence. Its antigen is as yet unknown. The data stem from a study of T cell repertoires in cytomegalovirus infection. Looking at the study overall: Matching HLA type, along with CMV infection, was indicated by public TCR beta signatures.

A single record per CDR3 protein comes from TCRdb applying MiXCR to the reads. The table records roughly 180,000 distinct CDR3 sequences, about 20% of them present only once. Germline V lookup: CDR1 SEHNR, CDR2 FQNEAQ (reference sequence). This CDR3 has 12 amino acids. Trimming took 5 bases from V and 5 from J, leaving 9 bases between them. The V gene is TRBV7-9, the J gene TRBJ2-5; D gene unclear. This clonotype was sampled from a human donor in good health (CMV status not recorded). Some clones in this sample may be carry-over from other donors' samples. The sequencing here drew on CD8+ T cells from cultured PBMCs, taken from culture after CMV antigen stimulation. The CDR3 DNA sequence: TGTGCCAGCAGCATTGACGCGGAGACCCAGTACTTC. Translation gives CASSIDAETQYF.